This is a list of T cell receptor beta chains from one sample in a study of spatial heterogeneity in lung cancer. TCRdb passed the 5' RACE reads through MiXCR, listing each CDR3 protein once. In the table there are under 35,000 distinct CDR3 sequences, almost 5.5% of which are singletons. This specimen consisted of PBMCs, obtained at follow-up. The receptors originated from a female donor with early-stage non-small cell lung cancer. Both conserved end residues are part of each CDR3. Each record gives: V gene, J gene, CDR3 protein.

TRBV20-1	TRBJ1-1	CSAPDRAELGAFF
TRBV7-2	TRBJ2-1	CASSLGAGASYNEQFF
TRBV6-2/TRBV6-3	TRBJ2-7	CASRVTGMTYEQYF
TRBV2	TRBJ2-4	CASRAGLAKNIQYF
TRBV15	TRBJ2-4	CATSREGQSKNIQYF
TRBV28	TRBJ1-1	CASSLADTPEAFF
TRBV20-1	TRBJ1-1	CSAGTGRGMNTEAFF
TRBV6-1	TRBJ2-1	CASSLRGGDEQFF
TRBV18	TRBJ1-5	CASSLRDRGSSNQPQHF
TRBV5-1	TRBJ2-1	CASSKAGEAYNEQFF
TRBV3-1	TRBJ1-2	CASSPRQGAIYGYTF
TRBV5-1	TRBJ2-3	CASSLASGQADTQYF
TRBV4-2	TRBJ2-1	CASSQGRTSGYHF
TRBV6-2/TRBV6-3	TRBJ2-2	CASSTQWLAVNTGELFF
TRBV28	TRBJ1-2	CASSPASGVVYGYTF
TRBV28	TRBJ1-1	CASSPGYVTEAFF
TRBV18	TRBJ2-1	CASSPQGNNEQFF
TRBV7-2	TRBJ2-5	CASSLGPGGTQYF
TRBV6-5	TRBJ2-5	CASSYSLETQYF
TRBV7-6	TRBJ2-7	CASSSPGSYEQYF
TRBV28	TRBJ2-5	CASSLVEGGTETQYF
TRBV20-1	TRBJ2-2	CSASGPPSGGELFF
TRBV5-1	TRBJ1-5	CASSQSGGYQPQHF
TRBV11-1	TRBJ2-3	CASSPRQGLTDTQYF
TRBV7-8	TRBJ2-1	CASSAGQGPYNEQFF
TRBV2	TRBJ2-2	CASRIGQGASGELFF
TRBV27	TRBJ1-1	CASSRSAGVDTEAFF
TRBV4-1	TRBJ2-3	CASSQEGPPYSTDTQYF
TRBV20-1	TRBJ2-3	CSARPPRGTDTQYF
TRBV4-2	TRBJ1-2	CASSQDGSAANYGYTF
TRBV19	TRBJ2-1	CASRPLTGDNEQFF
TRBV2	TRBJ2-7	CASSGGATREQYF
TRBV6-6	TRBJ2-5	CASTGTAETQYF
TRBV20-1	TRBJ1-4	CSASSAGVNEKLFF
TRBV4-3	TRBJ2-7	CASSQTTGRSYEQYF